Sequencing of this TCR beta chain was carried out in a study of blood T cell repertoires in COVID-19. At the level of the study: Sites across the United States, Italy and Spain contributed samples from acute and convalescent COVID-19. In each case, the material was cDNA or gDNA derived from T cells, B-cell-depleted T cells, or PBMCs.

Sequenced by immunoSEQ multiplex PCR; TCRdb stores in-frame clones only, minus some. The data show 35,000 to 45,000 clones, almost 85% seen once. This CDR3 has 13 residues. J lost 3 bases, V lost 3 bases, and 1 base had no gene match. CDR1 is KGHSH, CDR2 LQKENI, per germline. With respect to this clone: The identical CDR3 is also encoded by other nucleotide sequences in the sample.

Sequences were obtained from peripheral blood. The V call is TRBV18, the J call TRBJ1-2; TRBD1 matches at 7 bases. This receptor was obtained from a human donor in a cohort sampled during active COVID-19. Written as DNA, the CDR3 is TGTGCCAGCTCACCCGACAGGGACTATGGCTACACCTTC. Translating it yields CASSPDRDYGYTF.